What follows are 26 T cell receptor beta chains derived from one specimen sequenced in a study of early T cells in non-severe SARS-CoV-2 infection. TCRdb re-called the 5' RACE reads with MiXCR, one entry per CDR3 protein. The sample includes fewer than 60,000 distinct CDR3 sequences, around 9.1% of them seen just once. Sequenced sample: whole blood. The receptors derive from an adult who was a healthcare worker with PCR-confirmed SARS-CoV-2 infection or an uninfected control (not recorded which).

The V call is TRBV29-1, the J call TRBJ2-2; 9 nucleotides line up with TRBD2. The CDR3 covers 16 residues. The V and J ends lost 1 base and 3 bases, in that order; junction bases with no gene match: 6. The germline V gene has CDR1 SQVTM and CDR2 ANQGSEA. In DNA, the CDR3 is TGCAGCGTTGAAGGCTCTAGCGGGGCTTACACCGGGGAGCTGTTTTTT. Translating it yields CSVEGSSGAYTGELFF.

Only a few counts were recorded for this clonotype. The chain links TRBV20-1 to TRBJ2-7; 9 bases fit TRBD1. The germline V gene has CDR1 DFQATT and CDR2 SNEGSKA (reference sequence). The CDR3 extends over 16 amino acids. V trimming: 3 bases; J trimming: 1 base; junction bases outside the gene matches: 10. Written as DNA, the CDR3 is TGCAGTGCTAGGGGAAAACAGGGGGCAGGTTCCTACGAGCAGTACTTC. It specifies CSARGKQGAGSYEQYF.

In its sample, this clonotype was seen many times. This rearrangement joins TRBV7-9 to TRBJ1-1; no clear D. The CDR3 consists of 14 residues. V was trimmed by 0 bases and J by 1 base, leaving 6 bases between them. Germline lookup yields CDR1 SEHNR and CDR2 FQNEAQ (reference sequence). CDR3 amino acids: CASSLARQNTEAFF. The CDR3 nucleotides read TGTGCCAGCAGCTTAGCCAGACAGAACACTGAAGCTTTCTTT.

Many counts were recorded for this clonotype. The chain has TRBV11-1 and TRBJ2-5; 8 positions agree with TRBD1. Per the germline V gene, CDR1 is SGHAT and CDR2 is FQDESV (reference sequence). Trimming cost V 5 bases and J 5 bases; bases outside gene matches: 10. The CDR3 length is 15 residues. The CDR3 DNA sequence: TGTGCCAGCAGCATAGACTCCCGGGACAGGGAGACCCAGTACTTC. This sequence encodes CASSIDSRDRETQYF.

At least ten counts were recorded for this clonotype. The V call is TRBV24-1, the J call TRBJ2-2, with 12 positions matching TRBD2. Trimming at V came to 3 bases and at J to 6 bases, leaving 4 bases not matched to a gene. The germline V gene encodes CDR1 KGHDR and CDR2 SFDVKD. This CDR3 is 16 amino acids long. CDR3 in DNA: TGTGCCACCAGTGATCCTCGACTAGCGGGAGCCGGGGAGCTGTTTTTT. It yields the protein CATSDPRLAGAGELFF.

This clonotype was seen at least ten times. The chain carries TRBV29-1 and TRBJ2-3, with 7 bases aligning to TRBD1. V trimming: 5 bases; J trimming: 3 bases; junction bases outside the gene matches: 8. The germline gives CDR1 SQVTM, CDR2 ANQGSEA. This CDR3 region has 14 residues. The CDR3 region has the DNA TGCAGCGTTCCCGAGACAGGGAGTACAGATACGCAGTATTTT. It encodes CSVPETGSTDTQYF.

The chain's CDR3 is CATSRYRGNEQFF. In DNA form, the CDR3 reads TGTGCCACCAGCAGATACAGGGGCAATGAGCAGTTCTTC. V and J are TRBV15 and TRBJ2-1; TRBD1 aligns across 7 bases. This CDR3 comprises 13 residues. V was clipped by 2 bases and J by 6 bases; unmatched bases: 1. CDR1 and CDR2 from the germline V gene are LNHNV and YYDKDF (reference sequence).

The V gene is TRBV11-3, the J gene TRBJ2-3; a possible D gene is TRBD1 (6 bases). Trimming cost V 5 bases and J 6 bases, with 15 bases left between them. Germline CDR1 reads SGHNT; CDR2 reads YENEEA. This CDR3 comprises 14 residues. In DNA form, the CDR3 reads TGTGCCAGCAGCCGGGACATGGGTTCCGATACGCAGTATTTT. Translating it yields CASSRDMGSDTQYF.

This clonotype was seen many times. This CDR3 reads CSAARRAGVSDTQYF. Here the CDR3 DNA reads TGCAGTGCCGCACGCCGGGCGGGGGTATCAGATACGCAGTATTTT. The J gene is TRBJ2-3, the V gene TRBV20-1; 7 nucleotides line up with TRBD2. V shed 6 bases and J 4 bases; nucleotides not matched to a gene: 13. Germline V gene sequence: CDR1 DFQATT, CDR2 SNEGSKA (reference sequence). The CDR3 spans 15 residues.

This clonotype was detected many times. V gene TRBV5-8 combines with J gene TRBJ2-1; D unresolved. Germline assignment: CDR1 SGHTS and CDR2 YDEGEE. Trimming shortened V by 0 bases and J by 3 bases, and 7 bases separated the two germline ends. The CDR3 is made up of 14 amino acids. The CDR3 spells CASSLGDFYNEQFF. The CDR3 nucleotides read TGTGCCAGCAGCTTGGGTGATTTCTACAATGAGCAGTTCTTC.

This clonotype was observed many times. The chain links TRBV9 to TRBJ2-3; no definite D call. The V and J ends lost 4 bases and 6 bases respectively, with 21 bases between them. The CDR3 has 16 amino acids. Germline-derived CDR1 and CDR2 are SGDLS and YYNGEE. Written as DNA, the CDR3 is TGTGCCAGCAGCCTCGACAACGGCGGTACATCGGATACGCAGTATTTT. This codes for CASSLDNGGTSDTQYF.

At least ten counts were recorded for this clonotype. The genes are TRBV5-6 and TRBJ1-2; D not resolved. Germline V gives CDR1 SGHDT, CDR2 YYEEEE. The V end was cut by 2 bases, the J end by 4 bases, with 6 bases between. This CDR3 has 12 amino acids. Written as DNA, the CDR3 is TGTGCCAGCAGCTTACCGGCCTATGGCTACACCTTC. Translating gives CASSLPAYGYTF.

As for this clonotype: This may stem from a read error, because a much larger clone lies one nucleotide away. V gene TRBV2 combines with J gene TRBJ2-5, with D possibly being TRBD2 (6 bases). There are 11 residues in the CDR3. The germline V gene encodes CDR1 SNHLY and CDR2 FYNNEI. CDR3: CAISHRDWWLF. CDR3 DNA: TGTGCCATCAGTCACCGGGACTGGTGGCTCTTC.

This clonotype came up many times. The rearrangement uses TRBV5-6 and TRBJ1-6, with D unresolved. The germline V gene has CDR1 SGHDT and CDR2 YYEEEE. The length of the CDR3 is 14 residues. V lost 2 bases to trimming and J lost 9 bases, with 12 bases between them. CDR3 DNA sequence: TGTGCCAGCAGCTTCCCGGGGATCGGTTCACCCCTCCACTTT. It encodes CASSFPGIGSPLHF.

This clonotype was counted ten times or more. The chain carries TRBV7-9 and TRBJ1-1; the match to TRBD1 covers 7 bases. The V gene end was trimmed by 2 bases and the J gene end by 12 bases; junction bases not matched to a gene: 15. CDR1 is SEHNR, CDR2 FQNEAQ, per germline (reference sequence). The CDR3 has 15 residues. CDR3 in amino acids: CASSLTEVGYRGTFF. The CDR3 DNA sequence: TGTGCCAGCAGCTTAACAGAAGTTGGTTACAGGGGCACTTTCTTT. Using reference TRBV7-9 and TRBJ1-1 for the parts outside the CDR3, the full variable domain is DTGVSQNPRHKITKRGQNVTFRCDPISEHNRLYWYRQTLGQGPEFLTYFQNEAQLEKSRLLSDRFSAERPKGSFSTLEIQRTEQGDSAMYLCASSLTEVGYRGTFFGQGTRLTVV.

This clonotype appeared many times. The chain recombines TRBV25-1 with TRBJ2-5, with TRBD2 matching 11 bases. Germline assignment: CDR1 MGHDK and CDR2 SYGVNS. This CDR3 comprises 13 residues. The trim removed 7 bases at V and 5 bases at J, leaving 3 bases unmatched. The CDR3 reads CASTGLADETQYF. The CDR3, as DNA: TGTGCCAGCACGGGACTAGCGGATGAGACCCAGTACTTC.

This clonotype was seen more than once but under ten times. The genes are TRBV2 and TRBJ2-3, with D unclear. The CDR3 consists of 13 residues. Germline assignment: CDR1 SNHLY and CDR2 FYNNEI. V shed 6 bases and J shed 3 bases, with 10 bases lying between them. The CDR3 loop is CASRGDMTDTQYF. CDR3 in DNA: TGTGCCAGCAGAGGCGACATGACAGATACGCAGTATTTT.

The gene calls are TRBV5-1 and TRBJ2-1; D may be TRBD2 (5 bases). The germline V and J ends were trimmed by 4 bases and 8 bases, with 16 bases remaining between them. The CDR3 contains 14 residues. The germline V gene encodes CDR1 SGHRS and CDR2 YFSETQ. Here the CDR3 DNA reads TGCGCCAGCAGCCCCCGGACCCGGGGTTATGAGCAGTTCTTC. It encodes CASSPRTRGYEQFF.

The chain joins TRBV4-1 to TRBJ2-3; possible D gene TRBD2, 6 bases. V gave up 2 bases and J gave up 0 bases, with 12 bases separating them. CDR3 length: 16 residues. CDR1 and CDR2 (germline): MGHRA, YSYEKL. The chain's CDR3 is CASSQNPGVSTDTQYF. CDR3 sequence (DNA): TGCGCCAGCAGCCAAAACCCGGGAGTCAGCACAGATACGCAGTATTTT.

This clonotype was counted at least ten times. This sequence joins TRBV20-1 and TRBJ2-1; TRBD2 matches at 10 bases. This CDR3 is 16 amino acids long. Germline CDR1 reads DFQATT; CDR2 reads SNEGSKA (reference sequence). Trimming cost V 6 bases and J 3 bases; bases outside gene matches: 11. The CDR3 loop reads CSAPRLAGGVYNEQFF. For the CDR3, the DNA is TGCAGTGCACCTAGATTAGCGGGAGGCGTCTACAATGAGCAGTTCTTC.

The chain is built from TRBV29-1 and TRBJ2-4; the D gene is possibly TRBD1 (5 bases). CDR1 and CDR2 (germline): SQVTM, ANQGSEA. Trimming took 4 bases from V and 5 from J, leaving 6 bases between them. CDR3 size: 11 residues. The CDR3 here is CSVVGENIQYF. The CDR3 coding sequence is TGCAGCGTTGTAGGGGAAAACATTCAGTACTTC.

This clonotype was observed at least ten times. The V call is TRBV20-1, the J call TRBJ2-3; TRBD2 matches 10 bases. Germline trimming cut 4 bases from V and 3 bases from J; bases unmatched to any gene: 4. The CDR3 is made up of 14 amino acids. Germline lookup yields CDR1 DFQATT and CDR2 SNEGSKA (reference sequence). DNA of the CDR3: TGCAGTGCTAAGCGGGGGGGCCTGACAGATACGCAGTATTTT. Translated: CSAKRGGLTDTQYF.

This clonotype came up a few times. The chain is built from TRBV28 and TRBJ1-1; the match to TRBD1 covers 9 bases. The CDR3 runs to 13 residues. The germline V gene encodes CDR1 MDHEN and CDR2 SYDVKM. Germline trimming cut 6 bases from V and 10 bases from J; bases unmatched to any gene: 9. CDR3 amino acids: CASRPLDRGIAFF. The CDR3 nucleotides are TGTGCCAGCAGGCCCTTGGACAGGGGTATAGCTTTCTTT.

This clonotype was counted many times. The chain has TRBV18 and TRBJ2-1, with D perhaps matching TRBD1 (6 bases). CDR1 and CDR2 (germline): KGHSH, LQKENI. The ends were cut back, 3 bases at V and 3 bases at J, with 6 bases in the middle. This CDR3 comprises 13 residues. Here the CDR3 reads CASSPDSYNEQFF. The CDR3 DNA reads TGTGCCAGCTCACCGGACAGCTACAATGAGCAGTTCTTC.

This chain joins TRBV6-2 or TRBV6-3 and TRBJ1-4, with no clear D. The CDR3 has 14 residues. Germline CDR1 is MNHEY and CDR2 is SVGEGT. Trimming pared 6 bases from V and 6 bases from J, leaving 14 bases between. CDR3 amino acids: CASRRPQEDEKLFF. CDR3 coding DNA: TGTGCCAGCAGACGTCCCCAGGAGGATGAAAAACTGTTTTTT.

A few counts support this clonotype. The chain has TRBV7-2 and TRBJ2-3, with a possible D match to TRBD1 (6 bases). CDR1 is SGHTA and CDR2 is FQGNSA in the germline V gene. Trimming left V 3 bases short and J 6 bases short, with 16 bases between. There are 15 residues in the CDR3. The CDR3 is CASSLGAGDQDTQYF. Here the CDR3 DNA reads TGTGCCAGCAGCTTGGGGGCAGGGGACCAGGATACGCAGTATTTT.